Each of the 23 T cell receptor beta chains below was sequenced from the same sample in a study of identical twins. TCRdb fed the 5' RACE reads into MiXCR, producing one record per CDR3 protein. Counted here are around 1.7 million distinct CDR3 sequences, about 32% occurring once; the ten biggest clones make up about 0.27%. The material sequenced was cord blood. The receptors shown here come from a newborn girl in good health.

CDR3 nucleotide sequence: TGTGCCATCAGTGGGACAGGGCATATCCTCTATGGCTACACCTTC. Its translation is CAISGTGHILYGYTF. The chain uses TRBV10-3 and TRBJ1-2; 8 bases agree with TRBD1. This CDR3 has 15 amino acids. V gave up 4 bases and J gave up 4 bases; unmatched junction bases: 8. Germline V gene lookup returns CDR1 ENHRY and CDR2 SYGVKD.

The chain carries TRBV24-1 and TRBJ2-2; D gene unclear. Germline V gene lookup returns CDR1 KGHDR and CDR2 SFDVKD. CDR3 length: 16 residues. V was trimmed by 1 base and J by 4 bases, leaving 12 bases between them. The CDR3 reads CATSDLSLDSTGELFF. The CDR3 DNA follows: TGTGCCACCAGTGATTTATCCCTTGATTCCACCGGGGAGCTGTTTTTT.

The rearrangement links TRBV2 to TRBJ2-5; TRBD2 matches 7 bases. The length of the CDR3 is 14 residues. V shed 7 bases, J shed 11 bases, and the junction held 16 bases outside the gene matches. Germline V gene lookup returns CDR1 SNHLY and CDR2 FYNNEI. In nucleotides, the CDR3 is TGTGCCAGCACCAGGCTAGCGGCCCCTAATGAGCAGTACTTC. It specifies CASTRLAAPNEQYF.

The chain is built from TRBV2 and TRBJ2-3; 13 nucleotides line up with TRBD2. The CDR3 totals 14 residues. Trimming at V came to 6 bases and at J to 14 bases, leaving 11 bases not matched to a gene. Per the germline V gene, CDR1 is SNHLY and CDR2 is FYNNEI. CDR3 region: CASRKLAGGPYWYF. Here the CDR3 DNA reads TGTGCCAGCAGGAAACTAGCGGGAGGGCCCTATTGGTATTTT.

The V and J genes are TRBV30 and TRBJ1-5; tentatively, D is TRBD1 (5 bases). Germline V gene data show CDR1 as GTSNPN and CDR2 as SVGIG (reference sequence). The length of the CDR3 is 14 residues. The V end lost 4 bases, the J end lost 2 bases, and 12 bases lay between the germline ends. The CDR3, as DNA: TGTGCCTGGAATCGGGGGTCTGGCAATCAGCCCCAGCATTTT. It encodes CAWNRGSGNQPQHF.

This clonotype was counted a few times. The V call is TRBV11-2, the J call TRBJ1-4; 7 bases map to TRBD1. The V and J ends lost 5 bases and 0 bases, in that order; junction bases with no gene match: 21. CDR3 length: 21 amino acids. CDR1 is SGHAT and CDR2 is FQNNGV in the germline V gene. This chain's CDR3 is CASSRHGQARIGNATNEKLFF. CDR3 bases: TGTGCCAGCAGCCGCCACGGACAGGCCCGAATAGGGAATGCAACTAATGAAAAACTGTTTTTT. The full variable domain, completed using reference TRBV11-2 and TRBJ1-4, is EAGVAQSPRYKIIEKRQSVAFWCNPISGHATLYWYQQILGQGPKLLIQFQNNGVVDDSQLPKDRFSAERLKGVDSTLKIQPAKLEDSAVYLCASSRHGQARIGNATNEKLFFGSGTQLSVL.

The rearrangement uses TRBV7-9 and TRBJ1-4; D is uncertain. The CDR3 consists of 14 residues. Germline loops: CDR1 SEHNR, CDR2 FQNEAQ (reference sequence). Trimming took 5 bases from V and 3 from J, leaving 10 bases between them. The chain's CDR3 is CASSPILANEKLFF. The CDR3 coding sequence is TGTGCCAGCAGCCCCATATTGGCTAATGAAAAACTGTTTTTT. The full variable domain, its missing parts supplied by reference TRBV7-9 and TRBJ1-4, is DTGVSQNPRHKITKRGQNVTFRCDPISEHNRLYWYRQTLGQGPEFLTYFQNEAQLEKSRLLSDRFSAERPKGSFSTLEIQRTEQGDSAMYLCASSPILANEKLFFGSGTQLSVL.

This chain links TRBV7-2 with TRBJ1-2; 7 bases map to TRBD1. This CDR3 has 14 amino acids. Germline trimming cut 5 bases from V and 3 bases from J; bases unmatched to any gene: 6. The germline V gene encodes CDR1 SGHTA and CDR2 FQGNSA. DNA for the CDR3: TGTGCCAGCAGCCCCCGACAGGGTTACTATGGCTACACCTTC. Its protein product is CASSPRQGYYGYTF.

The CDR3 loop is CSASGWGLAGRGTYEQYF. The CDR3 nucleotides read TGCAGTGCTAGCGGGTGGGGACTAGCGGGACGTGGTACCTACGAGCAGTACTTC. The rearrangement uses TRBV20-1 and TRBJ2-7; 13 bases are shared with TRBD2. Germline V gene sequence: CDR1 DFQATT, CDR2 SNEGSKA (reference sequence). The CDR3 runs 18 residues. Losses at the gene ends were 3 bases for V and 2 bases for J; bases not matched to a gene: 13.

This chain uses TRBV14 with TRBJ2-1, with D tentatively TRBD1 or TRBD2 (5 bases each). The CDR3 consists of 16 residues. Germline CDR1 reads SGHDN; CDR2 reads FVKESK. V was pared by 5 bases and J by 7 bases, with 21 bases between. The CDR3 nucleotides are TGTGCCAGCAGCGTACCGGGACCAGCAAGGGGAAATGAGCAGTTCTTC. Translating gives CASSVPGPARGNEQFF. Based on the CDR3 plus reference TRBV14 and TRBJ2-1, the full variable domain is EAGVTQFPSHSVIEKGQTVTLRCDPISGHDNLYWYRRVMGKEIKFLLHFVKESKQDESGMPNNRFLAERTGGTYSTLKVQPAELEDSGVYFCASSVPGPARGNEQFFGPGTRLTVL.

This clonotype came up a few times. This rearrangement joins TRBV27 to TRBJ2-4; TRBD1 or TRBD2 may be the D gene (5 bases each). The closer fit of TRBJ2-7 to the DNA end suggests the J call may be wrong. This CDR3 spans 15 amino acids. Germline V gene lookup returns CDR1 MNHEY and CDR2 SMNVEV (reference sequence). The CDR3 bases are TGTGCCAGCAGTTTAACAGGACTGATCTTTTACGAGCAGTACTTC. Its translation is CASSLTGLIFYEQYF.

The rearrangement uses TRBV20-1 and TRBJ2-4, with TRBD2 matching 7 bases. CDR1 and CDR2 (germline): DFQATT, SNEGSKA (reference sequence). The V gene end was trimmed by 0 bases and the J gene end by 1 base; junction bases not matched to a gene: 3. The CDR3 is 15 amino acids. CDR3 region: CSARERGGAKNIQYF. The CDR3 bases are TGCAGTGCTAGAGAACGGGGAGGGGCCAAAAACATTCAGTACTTC.

There are many counts of this clonotype. CDR3 DNA: TGTGCCAACGGGGCGGGGATCACAGATACGCAGTATTTT. Its protein is CANGAGITDTQYF. This chain joins TRBV10-3 and TRBJ2-3, with D perhaps matching TRBD2 (6 bases). There are 13 residues in the CDR3. V gave up 10 bases and J gave up 2 bases, with 13 bases separating them. Germline V gives CDR1 ENHRY, CDR2 SYGVKD.

This clonotype was observed a few times. The chain joins TRBV6-2 or TRBV6-3 to TRBJ2-1, with D possibly TRBD1 on 5 matching bases. The CDR3 spans 16 residues. Per the germline V gene, CDR1 is MNHEY and CDR2 is SVGEGT. Trimming took off 6 bases at V and 6 bases at J, with 21 bases between the two ends. DNA of the CDR3: TGTGCCAGCAGACCCCTGGGGCGAAATACCCCCAATGAGCAGTTCTTC. The encoded protein is CASRPLGRNTPNEQFF.

This chain uses TRBV11-1 with TRBJ2-1, with D perhaps matching TRBD2 (5 bases). V was clipped by 1 base and J by 3 bases, with 13 bases between them. Germline-derived CDR1 and CDR2 are SGHAT and FQDESV (reference sequence). The CDR3 is 16 residues long. The CDR3 region has the DNA TGTGCCAGCAGCTTAGGAGGGCCCAGGAGCTACAATGAGCAGTTCTTC. This codes for CASSLGGPRSYNEQFF. Filled out from reference TRBV11-1 and TRBJ2-1, the complete variable domain reads EAEVAQSPRYKITEKSQAVAFWCDPISGHATLYWYRQILGQGPELLVQFQDESVVDDSQLPKDRFSAERLKGVDSTLKIQPAELGDSAMYLCASSLGGPRSYNEQFFGPGTRLTVL.

In this sample, this clonotype turned up a few times. The chain couples TRBV7-9 to TRBJ1-4; D is unresolved. Between the trimmed V and J ends, which lost 4 bases and 9 bases, there was a span of 6 bases. In germline, CDR1 is SEHNR, CDR2 FQNEAQ (reference sequence). The CDR3 runs 11 residues. CDR3 in DNA: TGTGCCAGCAGCTCCGGTCAAAAACTGTTTTTT. Its protein is CASSSGQKLFF.

The sample holds many counts of this clonotype. The V gene is TRBV28, the J gene TRBJ2-3, with 8 bases that match TRBD2. Looked up from germline, CDR1 is MDHEN and CDR2 is SYDVKM. Losses at the gene ends were 5 bases for V and 3 bases for J; bases not matched to a gene: 4. The CDR3 length is 14 residues. CDR3 nucleotides: TGTGCCAGCAGTCCAGCGGGAGCAACAGATACGCAGTATTTT. Amino acids: CASSPAGATDTQYF.

The rearrangement links TRBV5-1 to TRBJ2-1, with 13 bases identical to TRBD2. The CDR3 is 18 residues long. The germline V gene encodes CDR1 SGHRS and CDR2 YFSETQ. V shed 0 bases, J shed 7 bases, and the junction held 10 bases outside the gene matches. The CDR3 nucleotides are TGCGCCAGCAGCTTGGTTTACCGACTAGCGGGGGGACCGAATGAGCAGTTCTTC. As protein: CASSLVYRLAGGPNEQFF.

J is TRBJ2-3 and V is TRBV9; D not resolved. Germline values: CDR1 SGDLS, CDR2 YYNGEE. The CDR3 totals 12 residues. V shed 5 bases and J shed 4 bases, with 8 bases lying between them. CDR3 bases: TGTGCCAGCAGTGCCGACGCAGATACGCAGTATTTT. Amino acids: CASSADADTQYF.

V gene TRBV6-1 combines with J gene TRBJ2-7, with TRBD1 identical over 8 bases. Germline V gives CDR1 MNHNS, CDR2 SASEGT. The V and J ends lost 5 bases and 2 bases, in that order; junction bases with no gene match: 5. The CDR3 length is 14 residues. CDR3: CASSPPGQAYEQYF. As DNA, the CDR3 is TGTGCCAGCAGTCCCCCGGGACAGGCCTACGAGCAGTACTTC.

The chain joins TRBV5-1 to TRBJ1-2; D gene ambiguous. V was pared by 3 bases and J by 0 bases, with 12 bases between. Germline assignment: CDR1 SGHRS and CDR2 YFSETQ. This CDR3 comprises 15 residues. Here the CDR3 DNA reads TGCGCCAGCAGCTCTTTGGGAATTCCTAACTATGGCTACACCTTC. Its translation is CASSSLGIPNYGYTF.

The J gene is TRBJ1-2, the V gene TRBV20-1; D unclear. Trimming took off 0 bases at V and 5 bases at J, with 10 bases between the two ends. From germline, CDR1 is DFQATT and CDR2 SNEGSKA (reference sequence). The length of the CDR3 is 13 residues. CDR3 nucleotide sequence: TGCAGTGCTAGAGACAGATACCGTTATGGCTACACCTTC. Its protein is CSARDRYRYGYTF.

This clonotype came up a few times. The chain has TRBV2 and TRBJ2-4, with D maybe TRBD2 (6 bases). V lost 3 bases and J 2 bases, leaving 14 bases between the germline ends. There are 16 residues in the CDR3. Germline values: CDR1 SNHLY, CDR2 FYNNEI. The CDR3 region is CASSEGAGRTKNIQYF. DNA of the CDR3: TGTGCCAGCAGTGAGGGAGCCGGGAGAACCAAAAACATTCAGTACTTC.